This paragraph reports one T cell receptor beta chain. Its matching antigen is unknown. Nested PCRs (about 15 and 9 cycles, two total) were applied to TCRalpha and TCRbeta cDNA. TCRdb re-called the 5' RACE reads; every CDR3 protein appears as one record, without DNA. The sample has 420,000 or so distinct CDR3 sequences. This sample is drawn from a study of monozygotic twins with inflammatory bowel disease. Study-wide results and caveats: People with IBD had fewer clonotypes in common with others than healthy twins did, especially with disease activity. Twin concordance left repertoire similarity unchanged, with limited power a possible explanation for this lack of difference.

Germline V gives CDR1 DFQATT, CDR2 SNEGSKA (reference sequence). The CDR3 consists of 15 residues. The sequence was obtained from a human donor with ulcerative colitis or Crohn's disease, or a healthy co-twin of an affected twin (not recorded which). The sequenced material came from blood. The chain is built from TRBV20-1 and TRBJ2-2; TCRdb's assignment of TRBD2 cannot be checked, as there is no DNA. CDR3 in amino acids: CSASPSGRRTGELFF.